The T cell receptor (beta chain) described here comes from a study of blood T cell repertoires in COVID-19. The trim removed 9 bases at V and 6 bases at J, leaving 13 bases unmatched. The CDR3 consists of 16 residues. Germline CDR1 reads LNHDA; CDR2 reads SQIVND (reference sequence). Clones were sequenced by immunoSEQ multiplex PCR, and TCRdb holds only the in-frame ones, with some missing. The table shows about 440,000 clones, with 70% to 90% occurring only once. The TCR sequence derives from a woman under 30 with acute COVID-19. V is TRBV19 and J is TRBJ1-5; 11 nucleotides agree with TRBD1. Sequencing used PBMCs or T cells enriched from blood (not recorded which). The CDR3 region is CASADRGRSHGQPQHF. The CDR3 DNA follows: TGTGCCAGCGCGGACAGGGGGCGGTCTCACGGTCAGCCCCAGCATTTT.